What follows are 31 T cell receptor beta chains derived from one specimen sequenced in a study of chemoradiotherapy in HPV16-positive cancers. Data came from immunoSEQ multiplex PCR; TCRdb stores just in-frame clones and leaves some out. This repertoire shows approximately 2,000 clones, approximately 89% found once; its top ten account for approximately 3.8%. This specimen consisted of tumor tissue, obtained from a patient who underwent chemoradiotherapy. The receptor set was obtained from a human donor with HPV-associated anogenital cancer.

V and J are TRBV19 and TRBJ2-3, with 10 bases that match TRBD2. Germline CDR1 and CDR2: LNHDA and SQIVND (reference sequence). The CDR3 length is 16 residues. V shed 4 bases, J shed 1 base, and the junction held 5 bases outside the gene matches. The CDR3 coding sequence is TGTGCCAGTAGTAAGAGACTAGCGGGCGGCACAGATACGCAGTATTTT. Residues: CASSKRLAGGTDTQYF.

This chain links TRBV6-5 with TRBJ1-5, with no clear D. The CDR3 sequence is 14 residues long. Trimming stripped 0 bases from V and 5 bases from J, with 8 bases between. Germline values: CDR1 MNHEY, CDR2 SVGAGI. CDR3: CASSYSGSDQPQHF. The CDR3 DNA reads as TGTGCCAGCAGTTACTCGGGGTCCGATCAGCCCCAGCATTTT.

Comments on this clone: Germline is not matched at one junction end, which may reflect a read error. The rearrangement uses TRBV7-9 and TRBJ1-6; tentative D call: TRBD1 (5 bases). This CDR3 is built from 18 residues. Germline CDR1 SEHNR, CDR2 FQNEAQ (reference sequence). The CDR3 region is CASSLRAQGPSNNSPLHF. The CDR3 DNA follows: TGTGCCAGCAGCTTAAGGGCTCAGGGACCCTCCAATAATTCACCCCTCCACTTT.

The chain links TRBV7-6 to TRBJ2-7, with D maybe TRBD2 (6 bases). This CDR3 spans 14 amino acids. Trimming pared 2 bases from V and 1 base from J, leaving 9 bases between. The germline V gene encodes CDR1 SGHVS and CDR2 FNYEAQ. The CDR3 is CASSLMGGSYEQYF. The CDR3 DNA sequence: TGTGCCAGCAGCTTAATGGGGGGATCCTACGAGCAGTACTTC.

The gene calls are TRBV6-1 and TRBJ2-7, with D perhaps TRBD2 (6 bases). CDR1 and CDR2 (germline): MNHNS, SASEGT. Trimming cost V 7 bases and J 2 bases, with 18 bases left between them. The CDR3 is 15 amino acids. CDR3 in DNA: TGTGCCAGCATCACCAGCGGGCGTACGACCTACGAGCAGTACTTC. Translating gives CASITSGRTTYEQYF.

In its sample, this clone was seen once. The chain recombines TRBV9 with TRBJ1-1, with unresolved D. The ends were cut back, 3 bases at V and 4 bases at J, with 22 bases in the middle. This CDR3 region has 17 residues. Per the germline V gene, CDR1 is SGDLS and CDR2 is YYNGEE. CDR3 coding DNA: TGTGCCAGCAGCGCCCCGGGTGAGGGCGCTAGGAGCACTGAAGCTTTCTTT. As protein: CASSAPGEGARSTEAFF.

The genes are TRBV15 and TRBJ2-3; 8 positions match TRBD1. CDR1 is LNHNV, CDR2 YYDKDF, per germline (reference sequence). After removal of 4 bases from V and 1 base from J, the junction contained 7 bases not matched to a gene. CDR3 size: 16 residues. DNA for the CDR3: TGTGCCACCAGCACCGCAGGACAGGGCCGCACAGATACGCAGTATTTT. It yields the protein CATSTAGQGRTDTQYF.

This rearrangement joins TRBV2 to TRBJ1-2, with TRBD1 identical over 7 bases. There are 13 residues in the CDR3. CDR1 and CDR2 from the germline V gene are SNHLY and FYNNEI. V trimming: 7 bases; J trimming: 4 bases; junction bases outside the gene matches: 6. CDR3 nucleotide sequence: TGTGCCAGCACTGTGGGGGACAGCTATGGCTACACCTTC. Encoded protein: CASTVGDSYGYTF. Filled out from reference TRBV2 and TRBJ1-2, the complete variable domain reads EPEVTQTPSHQVTQMGQEVILRCVPISNHLYFYWYRQILGQKVEFLVSFYNNEISEKSEIFDDQFSVERPDGSNFTLKIRSTKLEDSAMYFCASTVGDSYGYTFGSGTRLTVV.

This chain joins TRBV7-2 and TRBJ1-1; 10 bases map to TRBD1. In germline, CDR1 is SGHTA, CDR2 FQGNSA. The ends lost 2 bases at V and 7 bases at J; junction bases unmatched: 7. This CDR3 is built from 15 residues. CDR3 nucleotide sequence: TGTGCCAGCAGCTTAAGGACAGGGGGTTCCGTTGAAGCTTTCTTT. This encodes CASSLRTGGSVEAFF.

Points on this clone: This sample also contains other DNA sequences that code for the same CDR3. V usage is TRBV9 and J usage is TRBJ2-3; D remains unclear. The CDR3 contains 13 residues. Trimming stripped 5 bases from V and 4 bases from J, with 11 bases between. The germline gives CDR1 SGDLS, CDR2 YYNGEE. The CDR3 DNA follows: TGTGCCAGCAGTGTGTATAGCTCAGATACGCAGTATTTT. Translation: CASSVYSSDTQYF.

A single count supports this clone. The V call is TRBV13, the J call TRBJ1-1, with unresolved D. The CDR3 loop spans 14 amino acids. Germline CDR1 and CDR2: PRHDT and FYEKMQ (reference sequence). With 2 bases removed from V and 0 bases from J, the gap between germline ends came to 7 bases. The CDR3 DNA is TGTGCCAGCAGCTTAAATCCCGTGAACACTGAAGCTTTCTTT. This encodes CASSLNPVNTEAFF.

The gene calls are TRBV7-2 and TRBJ2-5, with TRBD2 identical over 12 bases. Unmatched junction bases numbered 7, after V lost 4 bases and J lost 4 bases. The CDR3 extends over 16 amino acids. Germline V gene data show CDR1 as SGHTA and CDR2 as FQGNSA. The CDR3 DNA sequence: TGTGCCAGCAGCTCGACTAGCGGGGGAGGGGGAGAGACCCAGTACTTC. Its protein is CASSSTSGGGGETQYF.

V usage is TRBV9 and J usage is TRBJ2-1; the match to TRBD1 covers 11 bases. This CDR3 has 15 residues. Per the germline V gene, CDR1 is SGDLS and CDR2 is YYNGEE. The trim removed 4 bases at V and 7 bases at J, leaving 7 bases unmatched. The CDR3 nucleotides are TGTGCCAGCAGCACCACGGGACAGGGGGAAAATGAGCAGTTCTTC. Its protein is CASSTTGQGENEQFF.

The genes are TRBV30 and TRBJ1-4; D remains ambiguous. V lost 0 bases and J lost 8, with 7 bases in between. This CDR3 region has 12 residues. The V gene's germline CDR1 is GTSNPN and CDR2 SVGIG (reference sequence). CDR3 amino acids: CAWSVYREKLFF. The CDR3 DNA is TGTGCCTGGAGTGTATATAGAGAAAAACTGTTTTTT.

Of note for this clone: Other nucleotide sequences from this sample produce the same CDR3. The rearrangement uses TRBV5-1 and TRBJ2-3; 9 nucleotides align to TRBD2. The CDR3 runs to 14 residues. After removal of 3 bases from V and 3 bases from J, the junction contained 2 bases not matched to a gene. CDR1 is SGHRS and CDR2 is YFSETQ in the germline V gene. CDR3 nucleotide sequence: TGCGCCAGCAGCTATAGCGGGGGAACAGATACGCAGTATTTT. It is translated as CASSYSGGTDTQYF.

V is TRBV2 and J is TRBJ2-5, with D unresolved. Germline lookup yields CDR1 SNHLY and CDR2 FYNNEI. Trimming cost V 5 bases and J 1 base, with 8 bases left between them. The CDR3 is 13 residues long. CDR3 sequence: CASSTDLQETQYF. CDR3 sequence (DNA): TGTGCCAGCAGTACAGACCTCCAAGAGACCCAGTACTTC.

This rearrangement joins TRBV9 to TRBJ2-4; D uncertain. There are 13 residues in the CDR3. V lost 0 bases, J lost 5 bases, and 6 bases lay in between. CDR1 and CDR2 (germline): SGDLS, YYNGEE. The CDR3 DNA reads TGTGCCAGCAGCGTAGGTTTGCAAAACATTCAGTACTTC. Protein sequence: CASSVGLQNIQYF.

This chain links TRBV7-2 with TRBJ2-1; D is possibly TRBD1 or TRBD2 (5 bases each). The germline V and J ends were trimmed by 6 bases and 6 bases, with 15 bases remaining between them. This CDR3 has 14 amino acids. Germline V gives CDR1 SGHTA, CDR2 FQGNSA. Written as DNA, the CDR3 is TGTGCCAGCAGGTCCGGGGCGCGGCGCAATGAGCAGTTCTTC. It translates to CASRSGARRNEQFF. The full variable domain, in which reference TRBV7-2 and TRBJ2-1 provide the parts outside the CDR3, is GAGVSQSPSNKVTEKGKDVELRCDPISGHTALYWYRQSLGQGLEFLIYFQGNSAPDKSGLPSDRFSAERTGGSVSTLTIQRTQQEDSAVYLCASRSGARRNEQFFGPGTRLTVL.

Here the CDR3 reads CASSPAGGRGGGYTF. CDR3 coding DNA: TGTGCCAGCAGCCCCGCCGGTGGACGGGGAGGGGGCTACACCTTC. The chain joins TRBV9 to TRBJ1-2; D gene ambiguous. V was pared by 4 bases and J by 8 bases, with 21 bases between. Germline CDR1 reads SGDLS; CDR2 reads YYNGEE. CDR3 size: 15 residues.

The genes are TRBV7-2 and TRBJ1-5; the D is unclear. CDR1 and CDR2 (germline): SGHTA, FQGNSA. The V gene lost 5 bases and the J gene lost 3 bases, with 5 bases spanning the gap. The CDR3 has 12 residues. CDR3 in amino acids: CASSLDNQPQHF. CDR3 DNA: TGTGCCAGCAGCCTGGACAATCAGCCCCAGCATTTT.

The chain combines TRBV6-4 with TRBJ1-6; D unresolved. Trimming left V 3 bases short and J 10 bases short, with 10 bases between. The CDR3 is 13 residues long. The germline V gene encodes CDR1 MRHNA and CDR2 SNTAGT. The CDR3 sequence is CASSESFNSPLHF. CDR3 DNA sequence: TGTGCCAGCAGTGAATCCTTTAACTCACCCCTCCACTTT.

The rearrangement links TRBV9 to TRBJ1-1; 9 bases line up with TRBD1. Germline V gives CDR1 SGDLS, CDR2 YYNGEE. The CDR3 sequence is 17 residues long. V gave up 3 bases and J gave up 3 bases; unmatched junction bases: 12. The DNA of the CDR3 is TGTGCCAGCAGCGAGTCCGGGACAGGGATATTGGACACTGAAGCTTTCTTT. Its protein product is CASSESGTGILDTEAFF. Together with reference TRBV9 and TRBJ1-1, the CDR3 gives the full variable domain: DSGVTQTPKHLITATGQRVTLRCSPRSGDLSVYWYQQSLDQGLQFLIQYYNGEERAKGNILERFSAQQFPDLHSELNLSSLELGDSALYFCASSESGTGILDTEAFFGQGTRLTVV.

The chain couples TRBV29-1 to TRBJ2-1, with D maybe TRBD1 (5 bases). V was shortened by 1 base and J by 0 bases, with 13 bases between the two germline ends. The CDR3 extends over 16 amino acids. Germline CDR1 is SQVTM and CDR2 is ANQGSEA. The CDR3 sequence is CSVEAHDRSSYNEQFF. The CDR3, as DNA: TGCAGCGTTGAAGCCCATGACAGAAGCTCCTACAATGAGCAGTTCTTC.

The rearrangement joins TRBV19 to TRBJ2-7; 8 bases are shared with TRBD1. Germline trimming cut 6 bases from V and 6 bases from J; bases unmatched to any gene: 4. Germline CDR1 is LNHDA and CDR2 is SQIVND (reference sequence). The CDR3 is 12 amino acids. Here the CDR3 DNA reads TGTGCCAGTAGCCCCAGGGGGCTCGAGCAGTACTTC. Translated: CASSPRGLEQYF.

The chain uses TRBV5-1 and TRBJ2-7; 7 bases line up with TRBD2. With 0 bases clipped from V and 3 bases from J, the junction kept 3 bases outside the gene matches. CDR1 and CDR2 (germline): SGHRS, YFSETQ. This CDR3 contains 14 residues. CDR3 in amino acids: CASSLDPGGYEQYF. The CDR3 DNA is TGCGCCAGCAGCTTGGATCCGGGAGGCTACGAGCAGTACTTC.

The chain carries TRBV27 and TRBJ2-7; D tentatively reads TRBD1 or TRBD2 (5 bases each). This CDR3 contains 11 residues. Per germline, CDR1 MNHEY and CDR2 SMNVEV (reference sequence). Trimming pared 8 bases from V and 12 bases from J, leaving 17 bases between. The CDR3 here is CASARDLIMYF. The CDR3 nucleotides read TGTGCCAGCGCCCGGGACCTTATAATGTACTTC.

V is TRBV30 and J is TRBJ1-1; D gene ambiguous. Germline V gives CDR1 GTSNPN, CDR2 SVGIG (reference sequence). V lost 4 bases, J lost 0 bases, and 6 bases lay in between. The CDR3 is 12 residues long. The CDR3 DNA reads TGTGCCTGGAATCCTATGAACACTGAAGCTTTCTTT. Protein product: CAWNPMNTEAFF.

The chain carries TRBV19 and TRBJ1-2; no clear D. Trimming shortened V by 5 bases and J by 0 bases, and 13 bases separated the two germline ends. The CDR3 is 15 amino acids. CDR1 and CDR2 (germline): LNHDA, SQIVND (reference sequence). The CDR3 bases are TGTGCCAGTAGTTCACGACGGCCCACTAACTATGGCTACACCTTC. It translates to CASSSRRPTNYGYTF.

This sequence joins TRBV7-2 and TRBJ1-5; unclear D gene. Trimming removed 5 bases from V and 4 bases from J, with 9 bases in between. Germline assignment: CDR1 SGHTA and CDR2 FQGNSA. The CDR3 sequence is 13 residues long. CDR3 sequence reads: CASSPGGNQPQHF. The CDR3 region has the DNA TGTGCCAGCAGCCCAGGAGGGAATCAGCCCCAGCATTTT.

The chain is built from TRBV6-5 and TRBJ2-3; the D gene is possibly TRBD2 (7 bases). V shed 8 bases and J shed 2 bases, with 14 bases lying between them. Germline CDR1 MNHEY, CDR2 SVGAGI. This CDR3 comprises 14 residues. The CDR3 loop reads CASRRGGPTDTQYF. The CDR3, as DNA: TGTGCCAGCCGGCGCGGGGGCCCCACAGATACGCAGTATTTT.

The chain employs TRBV7-8 and TRBJ1-6; 9 nucleotides line up with TRBD1. This CDR3 has 17 residues. With 1 base clipped from V and 7 bases from J, the junction kept 8 bases outside the gene matches. Germline V gene lookup returns CDR1 SGHVS and CDR2 FQNEAQ. This CDR3 is CASSLVITGGLNSPLHF. CDR3 nucleotides: TGTGCCAGCAGCTTAGTGATTACAGGGGGCTTGAATTCACCCCTCCACTTT.